The 5 T cell receptor beta chains below were found in one sample sequenced in a study of blood T cell repertoires in COVID-19. Measured with immunoSEQ multiplex PCR; TCRdb has only the in-frame clones, and not every one. The repertoire consists of roughly 55,000 clones, with around 83% occurring once and the leading ten covering about an eighth. Source material: peripheral blood. The receptors come from a man between 65 and 79 years old with active COVID-19.

This clone was counted once. The chain recombines TRBV11-1 with TRBJ1-6; 8 bases agree with TRBD1. Germline CDR1 and CDR2: SGHAT and FQDESV (reference sequence). The CDR3 length is 16 residues. The V and J ends lost 3 bases and 4 bases, in that order; junction bases with no gene match: 5. DNA for the CDR3: TGTGCCAGCAGCTTGGACAGGGCGCTTTATAATTCACCCCTCCACTTT. Amino acids: CASSLDRALYNSPLHF.

With respect to this clone: One end of the junction does not line up with germline, which may come from a read error. The chain links TRBV27 to TRBJ2-7, with 9 positions matching TRBD1. The CDR3 runs 11 residues. Per the germline V gene, CDR1 is MNHEY and CDR2 is SMNVEV (reference sequence). CDR3 sequence reads: CASSFGDREHF. CDR3 DNA sequence: TGTGCCAGCAGTTTTGGGGACAGGGAGCACTTC.

The V gene is TRBV6-5, the J gene TRBJ2-7; maybe TRBD2 (5 bases). There are 14 residues in the CDR3. Germline loops: CDR1 MNHEY, CDR2 SVGAGI. The germline V and J ends were trimmed by 2 bases and 2 bases, with 10 bases remaining between them. CDR3 DNA sequence: TGTGCCAGCAGTTACACCCGGGAAACCTACGAGCAGTACTTC. Translating gives CASSYTRETYEQYF.

The rearrangement links TRBV7-2 to TRBJ2-1; D is unclear. Germline V gene sequence: CDR1 SGHTA, CDR2 FQGNSA. The CDR3 runs 12 residues. The ends were cut back, 5 bases at V and 7 bases at J, with 9 bases in the middle. The CDR3 loop reads CASSPALNEQFF. The CDR3 bases are TGTGCCAGCAGCCCTGCGTTGAATGAGCAGTTCTTC.

The chain couples TRBV7-9 to TRBJ2-2, with TRBD1 matching 7 bases. Trimming took 3 bases from V and 4 from J; bases not matched to a gene: 5. This CDR3 has 15 amino acids. Germline CDR1 reads SEHNR; CDR2 reads FQNEAQ (reference sequence). The chain's CDR3 is CASSFTGDPTGELFF. CDR3 coding DNA: TGTGCCAGCAGCTTTACAGGGGACCCCACCGGGGAGCTGTTTTTT.